Here is one T cell receptor (beta chain) with its context. The V gene lost 2 bases and the J gene lost 5 bases, with 25 bases spanning the gap. There are 18 residues in the CDR3. Using immunoSEQ multiplex PCR, the repertoire was profiled, and TCRdb retains in-frame clones only, with some absent. The sample gives under 30,000 clones, about 92% of which show up once; roughly 0.42% is in the top ten. The entry originates in a study of T cell changes during pregnancy in multiple sclerosis. This sequence originates from a female donor with multiple sclerosis, enrolled in a pregnancy study. Sequenced here: CD4+ T cells from peripheral blood mononuclear cells, sampled after pregnancy. The chain carries TRBV5-3 and TRBJ1-2; the D gene is possibly TRBD1 (5 bases). TRBV5-3 is marked as an open reading frame, function uncertain. Written as DNA, the CDR3 is TGTGCCAGAAGCTTTACTTCTCGGTCGACTCGGGGGAAATATGGCTACACCTTC. Amino acid sequence: CARSFTSRSTRGKYGYTF.